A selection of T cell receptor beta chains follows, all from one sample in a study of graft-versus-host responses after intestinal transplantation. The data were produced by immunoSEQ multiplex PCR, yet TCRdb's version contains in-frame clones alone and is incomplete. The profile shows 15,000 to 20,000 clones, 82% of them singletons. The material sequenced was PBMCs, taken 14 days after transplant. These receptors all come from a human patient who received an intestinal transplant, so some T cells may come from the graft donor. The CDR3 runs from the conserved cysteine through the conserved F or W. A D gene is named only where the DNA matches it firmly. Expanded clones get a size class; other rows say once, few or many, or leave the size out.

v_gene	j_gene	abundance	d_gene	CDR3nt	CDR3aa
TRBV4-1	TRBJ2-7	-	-	TGCGCCAGCAGCCAAGAGTCCGGGACGACCTCTTCGGGCTACGAGCAGTACTTC	CASSQESGTTSSGYEQYF
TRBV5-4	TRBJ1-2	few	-	TGTGCCAGCAGCTTGGGAGGGGGGATTAACTATGGCTACACCTTC	CASSLGGGINYGYTF
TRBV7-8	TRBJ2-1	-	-	TGTGCCAGCAGCTTCCAGGCAGGCCCCTACAATGAGCAGTTCTTC	CASSFQAGPYNEQFF
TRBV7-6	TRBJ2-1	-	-	TGTGCCAGCAGCTTAGCGGGGAGGTACAATGAGCAGTTCTTC	CASSLAGRYNEQFF
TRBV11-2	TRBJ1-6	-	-	TGTGCCAGCAGCTTAGATCAGTTTTCGAATTCACCCCTCCACTTT	CASSLDQFSNSPLHF
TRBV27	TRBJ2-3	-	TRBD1	TGTGCCAGCAGTCTCGGACAGGGTGGAGGAGATACGCAGTATTTT	CASSLGQGGGDTQYF
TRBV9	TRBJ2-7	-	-	TGTGCCAGCAGCGCGCACCTTGACGAGCAGTACTTC	CASSAHLDEQYF
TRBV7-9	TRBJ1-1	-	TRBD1	TGTGCCAGCAGCTTGACAGGGGGCACTGAAGCTTTCTTT	CASSLTGGTEAFF
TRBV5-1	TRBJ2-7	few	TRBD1	TGCGCCAGCAGCTCGAGCAGGATCGGGACAGGGGACTCCTACGAGCAGTACTTC	CASSSSRIGTGDSYEQYF
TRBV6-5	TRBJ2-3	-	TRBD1	TGTGCCAGCAGTTACCCCTCCGGGACAGGGATGTATTTT	CASSYPSGTGMYF
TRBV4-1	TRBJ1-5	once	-	TGCGCCAGCAGCCAAGATCGCGGGGCCCAGCATTTT	CASSQDRGAQHF
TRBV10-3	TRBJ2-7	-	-	TGTGCCATCAGTGAGAACGGCTACGAGCAGTACTTC	CAISENGYEQYF
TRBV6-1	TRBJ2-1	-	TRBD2	TGTGCCAGCAGTGAAGGACTAGCGGGAGCACATGAGCAGCTCTTC	CASSEGLAGAHEQLF
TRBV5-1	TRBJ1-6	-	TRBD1	TGCGCCAGCAGCTCCGGGACAGGCAATTCACCCCCCCACTTT	CASSSGTGNSPPHF
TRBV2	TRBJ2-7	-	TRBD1	TGTGCCAGCAGGACAGGGACAGGATCCTACGAGCAGTACTTC	CASRTGTGSYEQYF
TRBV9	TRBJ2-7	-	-	TGTGCCAGCAGCGGCGAGGTGGGGACCCTCTACGAGCAGTACTTC	CASSGEVGTLYEQYF
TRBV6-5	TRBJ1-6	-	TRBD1	TGTGCCAGCAGTCGGACAGGGGATAATTCACCCCTCCACTTT	CASSRTGDNSPLHF
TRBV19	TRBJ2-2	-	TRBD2	TGTGCCAGTAGTTTGCCTTGGGGGGGAGCTGTTTTT	CASSLPWGGAVF
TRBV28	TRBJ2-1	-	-	TGTGCCAGCAGTTTAAGAGGATGGGGGCCGTACAATGAGCAGTTCTTC	CASSLRGWGPYNEQFF
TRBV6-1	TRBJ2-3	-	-	TGTGCCAGCAGTGATTGGGGGTTGAAGGAAAGCACAGATACGCAGTATTTT	CASSDWGLKESTDTQYF
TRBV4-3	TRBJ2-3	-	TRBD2	TGCGCCAGCAGCCAAGGAGCTAGCGGGGTAAGAGATACGCAGTATTTT	CASSQGASGVRDTQYF
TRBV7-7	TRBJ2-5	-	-	TGTGCCAGCAGCTCCGGTGAGGGGGGCGGCCAGTACTTC	CASSSGEGGGQYF
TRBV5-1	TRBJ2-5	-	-	TGCGCCAGCAGCTTGATTGGTAAGGAGACCCAGTACTTC	CASSLIGKETQYF
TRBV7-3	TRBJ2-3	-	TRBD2	TGTGCCAGCAGATCTAGCGGGGGCGCAGATACGCAGTATTTT	CASRSSGGADTQYF
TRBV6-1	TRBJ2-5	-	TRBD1	TGTGCCAGCAGGGCACAGGGAAACAGGGGAGAGACCCAGTACTTC	CASRAQGNRGETQYF
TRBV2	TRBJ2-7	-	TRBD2	TGTGCCAGCAGTGAAACGGGGGGGCTCAGCTACGAGCAGTACTTC	CASSETGGLSYEQYF
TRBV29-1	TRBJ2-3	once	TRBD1	TGCAGCGGATGGACAGGGGGGGGCGATACGCAGTATTTT	CSGWTGGGDTQYF
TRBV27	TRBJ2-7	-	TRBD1	TGTGCCAGCAGTTTATCGGGACAGGGCCTGAGCGAGCAGTACTTC	CASSLSGQGLSEQYF
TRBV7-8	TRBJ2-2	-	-	TGTGCCAGCAGCTTAGATGTGGCGGGATTGGGAACCGGGGAGCTGTTTTTT	CASSLDVAGLGTGELFF
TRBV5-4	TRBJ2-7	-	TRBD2	TGTGCCAGCAGCTTGGCGACTAGCGGGGCCGAGCAGTACTTC	CASSLATSGAEQYF
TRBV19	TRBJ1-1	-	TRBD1	TGTGCCAGTATCCGGACAGGGTCCACTGAAGCTTTCTTT	CASIRTGSTEAFF
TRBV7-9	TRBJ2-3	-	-	TGTGCCAGCAGCTTTCCGGGACCTCCTGATACACAGTATTTT	CASSFPGPPDTQYF
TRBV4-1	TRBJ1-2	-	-	TGCGCCAGCAGCCAGATTGGGGCATATGGCTACACCTTC	CASSQIGAYGYTF
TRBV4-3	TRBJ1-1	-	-	TGCGCCAGCAGCCAAGATAGGCCCTACACTGAAGCTTTCTTT	CASSQDRPYTEAFF
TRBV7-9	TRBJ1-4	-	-	TGTGCCAGCAGCTCCGGACAGAGTAATGAAAAACTGTTTTTT	CASSSGQSNEKLFF
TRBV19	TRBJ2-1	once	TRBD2	TGTGCCAGTAGTAGACCCGGGGTAGCGGGACCCTACAATGAGCAGTTCTTC	CASSRPGVAGPYNEQFF
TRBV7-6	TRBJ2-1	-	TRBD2	TGTGCCAGCAGCGTCGCTAGCGGGGGGGCCTATGAGCAGTTCTTC	CASSVASGGAYEQFF
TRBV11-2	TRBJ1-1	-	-	TGTGCCAGCAGCTTAGCAGCAACGAACACTGAAGCTTTCTTT	CASSLAATNTEAFF
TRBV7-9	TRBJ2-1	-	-	TGTGCCAGCAGCTTAGCCGGAGGGGGCGGTGAGCAGTTCTTC	CASSLAGGGGEQFF
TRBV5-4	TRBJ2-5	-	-	TGTGCCAGCAGCTTGGGTAACAGGGTCGGGGAGACCCAGTACTTC	CASSLGNRVGETQYF
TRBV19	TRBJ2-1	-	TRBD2	TGTGCCAGTAGTTTAGCGGGGCTGAACAATGAGCAGTTCTTC	CASSLAGLNNEQFF
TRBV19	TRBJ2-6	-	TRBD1	TGTGCCAGTAGTATTCTCGGGACAGGGGTCTCTGGGGCCAACGTCCTGACTTTC	CASSILGTGVSGANVLTF
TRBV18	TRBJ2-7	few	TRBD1	TGTGCCAGCTCACCAACGACAGGGGGCTACGAGCAGTACTTC	CASSPTTGGYEQYF
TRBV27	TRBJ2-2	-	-	TGTGCCAGCAGTTTTGCAGTGGCGGCCGGGGAGCTGTTTTTT	CASSFAVAAGELFF
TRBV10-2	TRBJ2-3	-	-	TGCGCCAGCGGGTCAGGGGGGTCTAGCACAGATACGCAGTATTTT	CASGSGGSSTDTQYF
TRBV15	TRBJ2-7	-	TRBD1	TGTGCCACCAGCACGGACAGGGGGGGCTACGAGCAGTACTTC	CATSTDRGGYEQYF
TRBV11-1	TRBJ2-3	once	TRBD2	TGTGCCAGCAGCTTCCGGCGGGGGTCTATCACAGATACGCAGTATTTT	CASSFRRGSITDTQYF
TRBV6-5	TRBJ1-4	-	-	TGTGCCAGCAGTTACTCGCCCAGGGAAAATGAAAAACTGTTTTTT	CASSYSPRENEKLFF
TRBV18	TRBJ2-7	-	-	TGTGCCAGCTCACCTTCCTACTCCTACGAGCAGTACTTC	CASSPSYSYEQYF
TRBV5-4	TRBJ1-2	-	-	TGTGCCAGCAGCGAACAGGCGGACTATGGCTACACCTTC	CASSEQADYGYTF
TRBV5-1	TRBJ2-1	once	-	TGCGCCAGCAGCTTGGTTGTGGGGGGGCCGAGATCCTACAATGAGCAGTTCTTC	CASSLVVGGPRSYNEQFF
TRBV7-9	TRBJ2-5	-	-	TGTGCCAGCAGCTCTATACATCGGCAAGAGACCCAGTACTTC	CASSSIHRQETQYF
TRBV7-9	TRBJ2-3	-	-	TGTGCCAGCAGCACTAGCACGTGGGGGGCCTCAGATACGCAGTATTTT	CASSTSTWGASDTQYF
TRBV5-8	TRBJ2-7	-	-	TGTGCCAGCAGCTTGGCCGCCTACGAGCAGTACTTC	CASSLAAYEQYF
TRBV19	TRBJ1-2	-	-	TGTGCCACCTCTTGGTGGGACAGCTACACCTTC	CATSWWDSYTF
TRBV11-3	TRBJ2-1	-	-	TGTGCCAGCAGCCGCATAGGGGTCAATGAGCAGTTCTTC	CASSRIGVNEQFF
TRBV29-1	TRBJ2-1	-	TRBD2	TGCAGCGTTGAAGAAGCCAATAGCGGGAGTTTTTGGTCAGTTGGCAATGAGCAGTTCTTC	CSVEEANSGSFWSVGNEQFF
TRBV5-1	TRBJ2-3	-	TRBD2	TGCGCCAGCAGCGCCTCCTCACTGGCGGGGGGACGCACAGATACGCAGTATTTT	CASSASSLAGGRTDTQYF
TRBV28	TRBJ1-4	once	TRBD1	TGTGCCAGCAGTCCCGGACAGGGAAAACTGTTTTTT	CASSPGQGKLFF